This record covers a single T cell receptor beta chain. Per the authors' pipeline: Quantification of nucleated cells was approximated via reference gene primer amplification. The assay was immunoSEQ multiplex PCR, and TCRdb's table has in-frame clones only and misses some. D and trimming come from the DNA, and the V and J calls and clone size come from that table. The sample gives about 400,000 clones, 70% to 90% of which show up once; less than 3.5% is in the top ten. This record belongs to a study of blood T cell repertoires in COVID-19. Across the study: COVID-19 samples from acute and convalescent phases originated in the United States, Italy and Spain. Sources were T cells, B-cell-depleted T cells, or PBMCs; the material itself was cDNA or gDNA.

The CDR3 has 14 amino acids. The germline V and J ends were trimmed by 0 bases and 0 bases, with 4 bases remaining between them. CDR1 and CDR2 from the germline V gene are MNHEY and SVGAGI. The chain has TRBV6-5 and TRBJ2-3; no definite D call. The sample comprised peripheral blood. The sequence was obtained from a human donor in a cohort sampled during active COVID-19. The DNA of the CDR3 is TGTGCCAGCAGTTACTCGACAAGCACAGATACGCAGTATTTT. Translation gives CASSYSTSTDTQYF.